A selection of T cell receptor beta chains follows, all from one sample in a study of T cell responses to AZD1222 COVID-19 vaccine. Clones were read by immunoSEQ multiplex PCR, and TCRdb kept only the in-frame ones, dropping some. The repertoire holds about 140,000 clones, with about 87% as singletons. The sample in question was peripheral blood, obtained on day 0 of AZD1222 vaccination. These receptors all stem from an adult in good health. Each CDR3 is given with its conserved first and last residue. A D gene is named only where the DNA matches it firmly. Some rows mark clone size as missing; the rest say once, few, many or name a class of expanded clone.

NA,TRBD1,TRBJ2-7,TRBV7-8,CASSTDRGSYEQYF,TGTGCCAGCAGTACGGACAGGGGGTCCTACGAGCAGTACTTC
NA,NA,TRBJ2-3,TRBV7-9,CASSLVWGTDTQYF,TGTGCCAGCAGCTTAGTTTGGGGAACAGATACGCAGTATTTT
NA,TRBD2,TRBJ2-3,TRBV4-2,CASSQGERESGTDTQYF,TGTGCCAGCAGCCAAGGTGAGCGGGAGAGTGGTACAGATACGCAGTATTTT
NA,NA,TRBJ1-6,TRBV2,CASSERSTISPLHF,TGTGCCAGCAGCGAGCGATCGACCATTTCACCCCTCCACTTT
once,NA,TRBJ2-7,TRBV19,CATHGTSAYEQYF,TGTGCCACCCACGGGACATCCGCCTACGAGCAGTACTTC
NA,NA,TRBJ1-5,TRBV7-2,CASSLWGQGSNQPQHF,TGTGCCAGCAGCTTATGGGGGCAGGGAAGCAATCAGCCCCAGCATTTT
NA,NA,TRBJ2-3,TRBV3-1/TRBV3-2,CASSQVPDTQYF,TGTGCCAGCAGCCAGGTCCCAGATACGCAGTATTTT
NA,TRBD1,TRBJ1-2,TRBV7-6,CASSQINDPGQGADGYTF,TGTGCCAGCAGCCAGATCAATGACCCGGGACAGGGGGCGGATGGCTACACCTTC
NA,NA,TRBJ2-1,TRBV7-6,CASSLSPLALNEQFF,TGTGCCAGCAGCTTAAGTCCACTAGCCTTGAATGAGCAGTTCTTC
NA,NA,TRBJ1-2,TRBV11-3,CASSLPGSPIPTF,TGTGCCAGCAGCTTACCGGGATCTCCCATCCCGACCTTC
NA,TRBD2,TRBJ2-5,TRBV19,CASSAGTSGFQETQYF,TGTGCCAGTAGTGCCGGGACTAGCGGGTTTCAAGAGACCCAGTACTTC
NA,TRBD1,TRBJ1-4,TRBV7-9,CASSPPDRGRNEKLFF,TGTGCCAGCAGCCCGCCGGACAGGGGAAGAAATGAAAAACTGTTTTTT
NA,NA,TRBJ2-7,TRBV12-3/TRBV12-4,CASSLDWLYEQYF,TGTGCCAGCAGTTTGGATTGGCTATACGAGCAGTACTTC
NA,TRBD1,TRBJ2-1,TRBV19,CASSILQGVLPYEQFF,TGTGCCAGTAGTATATTACAGGGGGTCCTACCTTATGAGCAGTTCTTC
few,NA,TRBJ2-3,TRBV6-4,CASSEGLPTDTQYF,TGTGCCAGCAGTGAGGGACTCCCCACAGATACGCAGTATTTT
NA,NA,TRBJ1-2,TRBV10-3,CAILVPGSTYGYTF,TGTGCCATCCTGGTTCCGGGGAGTACCTATGGCTACACCTTC
NA,NA,TRBJ2-5,TRBV18,CASSPTRQVFQETQYF,TGTGCCAGCTCACCAACCCGACAGGTTTTTCAAGAGACCCAGTACTTC
few,TRBD1,TRBJ1-1,TRBV9,CASSPRQGQNTEAFF,TGTGCCAGCAGCCCTCGACAGGGACAGAACACTGAAGCTTTCTTT